This T cell receptor (beta chain) derives from a study of blood T cell repertoires in COVID-19. At the level of the study: Both acute and convalescent COVID-19 samples were obtained from the United States, Italy and Spain. T cells, B-cell-depleted T cells, or PBMCs supplied cDNA or gDNA.

J lost 2 bases, V lost 5 bases, and 4 bases had no gene match. From germline, CDR1 is SGHKS and CDR2 YYEKEE (reference sequence). The CDR3 is made up of 14 amino acids. Authors' methods: Amplification with reference gene primers provided the estimates of nucleated cell counts. The data were produced by immunoSEQ multiplex PCR, yet TCRdb's version contains in-frame clones alone and is incomplete. D and trimming come from the DNA, and the V and J calls and clone size come from that table. This sample has some 120,000 clones, with over 70% found just once. This chain uses TRBV5-5 with TRBJ1-2; 9 bases fit TRBD1. This receptor was obtained from a man older than 75 with active or convalescent COVID-19. Sequenced: peripheral blood. This CDR3 is CASRPTGGNYGYTF. The CDR3 DNA sequence: TGTGCCAGCAGACCGACAGGGGGGAACTATGGCTACACCTTC.